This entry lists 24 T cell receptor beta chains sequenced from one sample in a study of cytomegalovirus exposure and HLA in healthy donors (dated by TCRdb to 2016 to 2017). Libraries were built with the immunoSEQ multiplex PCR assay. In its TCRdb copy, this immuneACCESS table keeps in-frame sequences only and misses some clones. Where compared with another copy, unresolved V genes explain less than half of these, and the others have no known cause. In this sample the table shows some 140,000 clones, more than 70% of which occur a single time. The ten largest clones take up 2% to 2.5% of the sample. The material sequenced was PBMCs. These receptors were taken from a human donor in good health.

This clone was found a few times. In DNA form, the CDR3 reads TGTGCCAGCAGGTTCCTGACTAGCGGAGACTACGAGCAGTACTTC. It translates to CASRFLTSGDYEQYF. The rearrangement joins TRBV6-1 to TRBJ2-7; TRBD2 matches 9 bases. CDR1 MNHNS and CDR2 SASEGT come from the germline V gene. CDR3 size: 15 residues. J lost 3 bases, V lost 6 bases, and 9 bases had no gene match.

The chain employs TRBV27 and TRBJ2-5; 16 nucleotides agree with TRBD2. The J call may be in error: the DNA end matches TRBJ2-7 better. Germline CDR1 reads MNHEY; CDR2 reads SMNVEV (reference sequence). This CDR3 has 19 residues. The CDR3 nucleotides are TGTGCCAGCGGACGGCAGGGACTAGCGGGGGGGCTAGTTAAGTACGAGCAGTACTTC. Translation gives CASGRQGLAGGLVKYEQYF.

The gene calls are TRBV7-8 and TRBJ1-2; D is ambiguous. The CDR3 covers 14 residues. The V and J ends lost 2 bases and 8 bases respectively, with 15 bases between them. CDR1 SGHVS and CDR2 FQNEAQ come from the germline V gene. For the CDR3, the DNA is TGTGCCAGCAGCTTAAAGTTCGCGGCTTGGGGCTACACCTTC. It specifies CASSLKFAAWGYTF.

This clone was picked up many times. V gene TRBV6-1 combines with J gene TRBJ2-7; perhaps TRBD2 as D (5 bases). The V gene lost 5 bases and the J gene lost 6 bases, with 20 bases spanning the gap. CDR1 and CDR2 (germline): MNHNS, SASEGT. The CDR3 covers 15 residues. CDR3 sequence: CASSHNPGSGSEQYF. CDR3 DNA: TGTGCCAGCAGTCATAATCCGGGAAGCGGTTCCGAGCAGTACTTC.

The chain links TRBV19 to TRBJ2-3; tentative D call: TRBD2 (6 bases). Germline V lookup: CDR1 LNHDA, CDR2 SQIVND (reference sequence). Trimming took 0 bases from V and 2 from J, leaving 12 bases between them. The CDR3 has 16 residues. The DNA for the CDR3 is TGTGCCAGTAGTATAGACGGGACTCTCTACACAGATACGCAGTATTTT. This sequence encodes CASSIDGTLYTDTQYF.

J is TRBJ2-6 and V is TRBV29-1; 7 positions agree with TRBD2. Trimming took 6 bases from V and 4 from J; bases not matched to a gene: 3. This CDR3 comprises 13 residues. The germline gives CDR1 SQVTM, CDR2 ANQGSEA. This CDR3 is CSVGGVGANVLTF. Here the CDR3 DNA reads TGCAGCGTGGGGGGGGTAGGGGCCAACGTCCTGACTTTC. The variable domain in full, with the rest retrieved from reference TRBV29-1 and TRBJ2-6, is SAVISQKPSRDICQRGTSLTIQCQVDSQVTMMFWYRQQPGQSLTLIATANQGSEATYESGFVIDKFPISRPNLTFSTLTVSNMSPEDSSIYLCSVGGVGANVLTFGAGSRLTVL.

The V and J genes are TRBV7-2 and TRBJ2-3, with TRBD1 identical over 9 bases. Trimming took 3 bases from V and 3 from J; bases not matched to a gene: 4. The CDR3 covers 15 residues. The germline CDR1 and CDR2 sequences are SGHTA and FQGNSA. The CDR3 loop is CASSFGTGITDTQYF. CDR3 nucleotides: TGTGCCAGCAGCTTTGGGACAGGGATAACAGATACGCAGTATTTT.

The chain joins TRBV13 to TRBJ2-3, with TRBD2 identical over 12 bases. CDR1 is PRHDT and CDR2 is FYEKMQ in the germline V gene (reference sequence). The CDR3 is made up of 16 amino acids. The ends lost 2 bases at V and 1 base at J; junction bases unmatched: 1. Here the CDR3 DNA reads TGTGCCAGCAGCTTACTAGCGGGAGGGCGCACAGATACGCAGTATTTT. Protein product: CASSLLAGGRTDTQYF.

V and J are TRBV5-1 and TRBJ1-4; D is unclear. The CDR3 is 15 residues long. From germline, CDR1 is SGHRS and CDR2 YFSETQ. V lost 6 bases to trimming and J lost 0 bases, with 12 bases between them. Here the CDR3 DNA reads TGCGCCAGCATCCCTATAAGAGCAACTAATGAAAAACTGTTTTTT. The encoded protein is CASIPIRATNEKLFF.

The CDR3 reads CASSIEFGTAFF. The CDR3 region has the DNA TGTGCCAGTAGTATAGAGTTTGGGACAGCGTTCTTC. The chain joins TRBV19 to TRBJ2-1; 7 nucleotides line up with TRBD1. Trimming cost V 0 bases and J 15 bases; bases outside gene matches: 5. The CDR3 has 12 amino acids. CDR1 and CDR2 from the germline V gene are LNHDA and SQIVND (reference sequence).

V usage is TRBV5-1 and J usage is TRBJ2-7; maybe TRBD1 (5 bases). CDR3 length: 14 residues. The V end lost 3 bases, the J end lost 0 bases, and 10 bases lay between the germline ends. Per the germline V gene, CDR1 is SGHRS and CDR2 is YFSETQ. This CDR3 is CASSWWGSSYEQYF. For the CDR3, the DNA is TGCGCCAGCAGCTGGTGGGGCAGCTCCTACGAGCAGTACTTC.

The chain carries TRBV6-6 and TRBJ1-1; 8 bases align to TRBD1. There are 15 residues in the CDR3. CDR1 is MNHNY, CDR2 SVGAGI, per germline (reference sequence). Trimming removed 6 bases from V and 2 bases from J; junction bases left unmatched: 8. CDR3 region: CASRGTGRPNTEAFF. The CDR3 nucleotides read TGTGCCAGCAGGGGGACAGGTCGACCCAACACTGAAGCTTTCTTT.

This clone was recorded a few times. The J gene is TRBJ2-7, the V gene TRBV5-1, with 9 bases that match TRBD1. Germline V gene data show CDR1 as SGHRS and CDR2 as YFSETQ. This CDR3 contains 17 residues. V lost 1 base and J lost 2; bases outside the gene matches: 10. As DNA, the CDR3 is TGCGCCAGCAGCTTGAACTCCGGGACAGGGCTAACCTACGAGCAGTACTTC. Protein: CASSLNSGTGLTYEQYF.

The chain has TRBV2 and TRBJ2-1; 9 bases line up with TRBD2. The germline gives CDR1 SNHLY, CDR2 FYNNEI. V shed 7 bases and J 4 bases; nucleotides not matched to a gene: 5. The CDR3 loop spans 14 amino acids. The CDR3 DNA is TGTGCCAGCACCAAAACTAGCGGGTACAATGAGCAGTTCTTC. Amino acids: CASTKTSGYNEQFF.

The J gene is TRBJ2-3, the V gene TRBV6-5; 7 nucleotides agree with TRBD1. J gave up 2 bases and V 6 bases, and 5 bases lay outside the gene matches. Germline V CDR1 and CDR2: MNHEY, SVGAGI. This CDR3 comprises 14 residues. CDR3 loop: CASSWGQLTDTQYF. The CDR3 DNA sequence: TGTGCCAGCAGCTGGGGACAGCTCACAGATACGCAGTATTTT.

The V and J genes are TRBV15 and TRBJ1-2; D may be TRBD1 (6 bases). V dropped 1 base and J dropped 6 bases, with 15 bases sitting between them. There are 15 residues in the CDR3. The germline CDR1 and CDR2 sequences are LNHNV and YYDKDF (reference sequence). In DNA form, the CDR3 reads TGTGCCACCAGCAGAGCGAACAGGGAAATTAATGGCTACACCTTC. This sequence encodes CATSRANREINGYTF.

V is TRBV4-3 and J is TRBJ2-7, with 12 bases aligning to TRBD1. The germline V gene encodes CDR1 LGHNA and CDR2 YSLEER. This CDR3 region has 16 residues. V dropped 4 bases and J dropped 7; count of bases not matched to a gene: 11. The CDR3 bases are TGCGCCAGCAGCCCGCCCCCGGGACAGGGGGCTCGTGAGCAGTACTTC. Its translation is CASSPPPGQGAREQYF.

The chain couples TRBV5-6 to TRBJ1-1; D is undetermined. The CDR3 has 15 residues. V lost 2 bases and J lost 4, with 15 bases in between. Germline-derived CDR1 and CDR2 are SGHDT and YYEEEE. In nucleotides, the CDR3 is TGTGCCAGCAGCTTCTGGAGGAGGGCTGGCACTGAAGCTTTCTTT. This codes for CASSFWRRAGTEAFF.

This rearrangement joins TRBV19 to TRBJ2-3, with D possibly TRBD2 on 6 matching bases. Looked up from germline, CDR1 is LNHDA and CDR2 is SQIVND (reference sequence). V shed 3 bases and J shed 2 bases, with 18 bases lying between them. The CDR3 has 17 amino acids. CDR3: CASSIPGSGKNTDTQYF. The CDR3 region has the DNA TGTGCCAGTAGTATCCCCGGTAGCGGCAAAAACACAGATACGCAGTATTTT.

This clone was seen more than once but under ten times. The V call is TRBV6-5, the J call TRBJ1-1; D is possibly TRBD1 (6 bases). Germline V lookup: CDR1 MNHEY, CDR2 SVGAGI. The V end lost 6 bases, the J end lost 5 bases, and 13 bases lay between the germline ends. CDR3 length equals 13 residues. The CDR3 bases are TGTGCCAGCAGGGGGGCTAGGGGGACTGAAGCTTTCTTT. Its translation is CASRGARGTEAFF.

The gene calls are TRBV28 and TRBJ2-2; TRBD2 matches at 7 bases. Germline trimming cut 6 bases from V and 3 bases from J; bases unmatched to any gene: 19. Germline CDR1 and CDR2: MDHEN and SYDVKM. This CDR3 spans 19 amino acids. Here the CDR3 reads CASSPGGSSVGRDTGELFF. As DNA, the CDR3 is TGTGCCAGCAGCCCCGGCGGGAGCTCCGTGGGTCGGGACACCGGGGAGCTGTTTTTT. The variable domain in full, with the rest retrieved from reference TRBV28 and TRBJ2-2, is DVKVTQSSRYLVKRTGEKVFLECVQDMDHENMFWYRQDPGLGLRLIYFSYDVKMKEKGDIPEGYSVSREKKERFSLILESASTNQTSMYLCASSPGGSSVGRDTGELFFGEGSRLTVL.

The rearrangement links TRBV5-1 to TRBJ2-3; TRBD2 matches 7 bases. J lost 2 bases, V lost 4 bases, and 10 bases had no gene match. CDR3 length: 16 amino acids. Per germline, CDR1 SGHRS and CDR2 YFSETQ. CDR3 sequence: CASSPPLAENTDTQYF. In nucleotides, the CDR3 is TGCGCCAGCAGCCCCCCTCTAGCGGAAAACACAGATACGCAGTATTTT.

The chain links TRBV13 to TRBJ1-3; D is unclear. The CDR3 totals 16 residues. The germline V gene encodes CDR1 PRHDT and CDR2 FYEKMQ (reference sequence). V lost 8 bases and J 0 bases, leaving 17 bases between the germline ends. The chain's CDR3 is CASGRSSGDSGNTIYF. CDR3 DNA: TGTGCCAGCGGGCGGTCGAGCGGCGACTCTGGAAACACCATATATTTT. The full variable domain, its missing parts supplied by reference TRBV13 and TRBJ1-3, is AAGVIQSPRHLIKEKRETATLKCYPIPRHDTVYWYQQGPGQDPQFLISFYEKMQSDKGSIPDRFSAQQFSDYHSELNMSSLELGDSALYFCASGRSSGDSGNTIYFGEGSWLTVV.

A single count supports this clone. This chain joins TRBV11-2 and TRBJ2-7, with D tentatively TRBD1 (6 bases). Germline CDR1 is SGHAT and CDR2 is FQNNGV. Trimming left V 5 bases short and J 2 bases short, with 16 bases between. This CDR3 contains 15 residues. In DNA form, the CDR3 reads TGTGCCAGCAGCCTTTATAGTCAGGGGACCTACGAGCAGTACTTC. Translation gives CASSLYSQGTYEQYF.